Each of the 21 T cell receptor beta chains below was sequenced from the same sample in a study of CD8+CD57+ T cells in acquired aplastic anemia. CDR3 and TCR beta VDJ profiling relied on a genomic DNA template. TCRdb analysed the reads with MiXCR anew, one entry per CDR3 protein. In the table there are 200,000 to 250,000 distinct CDR3 sequences, over 60% of which are singletons. Sequencing was carried out using sorted CD4+, CD8+, or CD8+CD57+ T cells (not recorded which) from PBMCs. Every receptor here comes from a human donor in good health.

There are many counts of this clonotype. The chain is built from TRBV12-3 or TRBV12-4 and TRBJ2-6; 10 nucleotides agree with TRBD1. The CDR3 has 16 amino acids. V dropped 3 bases and J dropped 6; count of bases not matched to a gene: 5. Here the CDR3 reads CASSFPGTGAANVLTF. The CDR3 DNA reads TGTGCCAGCAGTTTTCCCGGGACAGGGGCGGCCAACGTCCTGACTTTC.

This chain joins TRBV7-2 and TRBJ1-2, with D unresolved. This CDR3 is built from 14 residues. V was clipped by 4 bases and J by 7 bases, with 16 bases between them. The germline CDR1 and CDR2 sequences are SGHTA and FQGNSA. The chain's CDR3 is CASSSLAGGAGYTF. For the CDR3, the DNA is TGTGCCAGCAGCTCTTTAGCGGGAGGAGCTGGCTACACCTTC.

The J gene is TRBJ2-5, the V gene TRBV6-2 or TRBV6-3; D call uncertain. Trimming left V 2 bases short and J 4 bases short, with 14 bases between. Germline CDR1 reads MNHEY; CDR2 reads SVGEGT. This CDR3 is built from 15 residues. The CDR3 DNA reads as TGTGCCAGCAGTTACCGACCAGCAATGGGAGAGACCCAGTACTTC. It codes for CASSYRPAMGETQYF.

This clonotype was seen a single time. This rearrangement joins TRBV11-2 to TRBJ2-5; D unresolved. Trimming pared 8 bases from V and 5 bases from J, leaving 15 bases between. The CDR3 is 13 residues long. Germline-derived CDR1 and CDR2 are SGHAT and FQNNGV. The CDR3 protein is CASSPSGYETQYF. In DNA, the CDR3 is TGTGCCAGCTCACCATCCGGTTACGAGACCCAGTACTTC.

V is TRBV7-2 and J is TRBJ2-5; 12 nucleotides match TRBD2. The CDR3 extends over 14 amino acids. CDR1 is SGHTA and CDR2 is FQGNSA in the germline V gene. V trimming: 7 bases; J trimming: 4 bases; junction bases outside the gene matches: 4. In DNA form, the CDR3 reads TGTGCCAGCAAACTAGCGGGAGGTGGAGAGACCCAGTACTTC. Translated: CASKLAGGGETQYF.

The V call is TRBV24-1, the J call TRBJ1-3, with D possibly matching TRBD1 (6 bases). Trimming left V 0 bases short and J 1 base short, with 6 bases between. The CDR3 sequence is 15 residues long. The germline V gene encodes CDR1 KGHDR and CDR2 SFDVKD. The CDR3 sequence: CATSDLGQSGNTIYF. The CDR3 bases are TGTGCCACCAGTGATTTGGGACAGTCTGGAAACACCATATATTTT.

About this clonotype itself: This CDR3 is missing its conserved last phenylalanine or tryptophan, likely due to a read error. The chain is built from TRBV10-1 and TRBJ2-5; D not certain. Germline lookup yields CDR1 WNHNN and CDR2 SYGVQD (reference sequence). With 4 bases removed from V and 3 bases from J, the gap between germline ends came to 12 bases. The CDR3 spans 14 residues. The CDR3 bases are TGCGCCAGCAGTGTTCTTTCCGCAAAAGAGACCCAGTACTTA. It codes for CASSVLSAKETQYL.

This clonotype was observed a handful of times. V and J are TRBV29-1 and TRBJ1-2; 8 bases are a match to TRBD1. The V gene end was trimmed by 4 bases and the J gene end by 3 bases; junction bases not matched to a gene: 4. This CDR3 has 13 residues. Per the germline V gene, CDR1 is SQVTM and CDR2 is ANQGSEA. CDR3 in amino acids: CSVVTGGYYGYTF. The CDR3 region has the DNA TGCAGCGTTGTTACAGGGGGGTACTATGGCTACACCTTC.

Regarding this clonotype: The junction does not match germline at one end; this may be a read error. This chain uses TRBV7-9 with TRBJ2-7; a possible D gene is TRBD2 (5 bases). The CDR3 is 14 residues long. Germline V gene data show CDR1 as SEHNR and CDR2 as FQNEAQ (reference sequence). The CDR3 DNA is TGTGCCAGCAGCTCCCCCAGCGGTTCCTACGAGCAGTATTTC. Amino acid sequence: CASSSPSGSYEQYF.

This clonotype has ten or more counts. This rearrangement joins TRBV4-1 to TRBJ2-1; 13 bases agree with TRBD2. The CDR3 runs 16 residues. Germline values: CDR1 MGHRA, CDR2 YSYEKL. J was trimmed by 8 bases and V by 1 base; bases with no gene match: 5. The CDR3 nucleotides read TGCGCCAGCAGCCAAGCGGGACTAGCGGGATTGGATGAGCAGTTCTTC. Translated, it gives CASSQAGLAGLDEQFF.

CDR3 nucleotides: TGTGCCAGCAGATTCGACAGCATGAACACTGAAGCTTTCTTT. It specifies CASRFDSMNTEAFF. The chain is built from TRBV5-8 and TRBJ1-1, with a weak D call TRBD1 (5 bases). Germline V gene data show CDR1 as SGHTS and CDR2 as YDEGEE. V was trimmed by 5 bases and J by 0 bases, leaving 11 bases between them. The CDR3 totals 14 residues. The variable domain in full, completed from reference TRBV5-8 and TRBJ1-1, reads EAGVTQSPTHLIKTRGQQATLRCSPISGHTSVYWYQQALGLGLQFLLWYDEGEERNRGNFPPRFSGRQFPNYSSELNVNALELEDSALYLCASRFDSMNTEAFFGQGTRLTVV.

CDR3 nucleotide sequence: TGTGCCAGTAGTATAGTTGGTAGCGGCTCCTACGAGCAGTACTTC. Translating gives CASSIVGSGSYEQYF. The chain recombines TRBV19 with TRBJ2-7; TRBD2 is a possible D gene (6 bases). Germline loops: CDR1 LNHDA, CDR2 SQIVND (reference sequence). V was cut by 1 base and J by 0 bases, with 10 bases left in between. The CDR3 runs 15 residues.

This clonotype has ten or more counts. Here the CDR3 reads CASSTQGPYGYTF. The CDR3 coding sequence is TGTGCCAGTAGTACACAGGGACCCTATGGCTACACCTTC. The chain joins TRBV19 to TRBJ1-2, with D tentatively TRBD1 (6 bases). Germline-derived CDR1 and CDR2 are LNHDA and SQIVND (reference sequence). The V end lost 4 bases, the J end lost 4 bases, and 10 bases lay between the germline ends. CDR3 length equals 13 residues.

V is TRBV29-1 and J is TRBJ1-3, with D maybe TRBD1 (6 bases). V was pared by 1 base and J by 3 bases, with 10 bases between. The CDR3 extends over 14 amino acids. Germline CDR1 and CDR2: SQVTM and ANQGSEA. CDR3 coding DNA: TGCAGCGTTGAAGGGGACATCTTTGGAAACACCATATATTTT. Protein: CSVEGDIFGNTIYF.

On this clonotype itself: Since no conserved phenylalanine or tryptophan closes the CDR3, a read error is the likely cause. The rearrangement joins TRBV24-1 to TRBJ2-5; weak D call: TRBD1 (6 bases). CDR1 is KGHDR, CDR2 SFDVKD, per germline. The CDR3 has 15 residues. Trimming removed 4 bases from V and 2 bases from J, with 13 bases in between. CDR3 loop: CATSEQARGQETQYY. The CDR3 bases are TGTGCCACCAGTGAGCAGGCCAGGGGACAAGAGACCCAGTACTAC.

The rearrangement links TRBV6-6 to TRBJ1-5; D ambiguous. Trimming cost V 6 bases and J 5 bases, with 11 bases left between them. CDR3 size: 13 residues. Germline V CDR1 and CDR2: MNHNY, SVGAGI (reference sequence). The CDR3 reads CASSLTSDQPQHF. CDR3 nucleotides: TGTGCCAGCAGCCTAACTTCGGATCAGCCCCAGCATTTT.

The gene calls are TRBV9 and TRBJ1-3, with unresolved D. The V gene lost 2 bases and the J gene lost 4 bases, with 7 bases spanning the gap. The CDR3 runs 13 residues. Germline V lookup: CDR1 SGDLS, CDR2 YYNGEE. CDR3 DNA: TGTGCCAGCAGCGTGGCAAACGGAAACACCATATATTTT. It specifies CASSVANGNTIYF. Together with reference TRBV9 and TRBJ1-3, the CDR3 gives the full variable domain: DSGVTQTPKHLITATGQRVTLRCSPRSGDLSVYWYQQSLDQGLQFLIQYYNGEERAKGNILERFSAQQFPDLHSELNLSSLELGDSALYFCASSVANGNTIYFGEGSWLTVV.

V gene TRBV10-3 combines with J gene TRBJ2-7, with TRBD1 identical over 9 bases. Germline CDR1 ENHRY, CDR2 SYGVKD. V was clipped by 11 bases and J by 2 bases; unmatched bases: 4. CDR3 size: 12 residues. CDR3 sequence reads: CASGQGPYEQYF. CDR3 DNA sequence: TGTGCCTCGGGACAGGGTCCCTACGAGCAGTACTTC.

Points on this clonotype: One end of the junction varies from germline; a read error may be responsible. The V and J genes are TRBV5-1 and TRBJ1-2; 7 bases map to TRBD1. The CDR3 totals 13 residues. CDR1 is SGHRS, CDR2 YFSETQ, per germline. Here the CDR3 DNA reads TGTGCCAGCAGCTTGAAGGGGGCGTATGGCTACACCTTC. Protein product: CASSLKGAYGYTF.

The count of this clonotype is one. CDR3 DNA: TGTGCCACCAGCAGAGACGGTACGGCCAGTTCGGTCGGGGGCTACACCTTC. This translates into CATSRDGTASSVGGYTF. V and J are TRBV15 and TRBJ1-2; D is uncertain. The ends were cut back, 0 bases at V and 8 bases at J, with 22 bases in the middle. This CDR3 contains 17 residues. The V gene's germline CDR1 is LNHNV and CDR2 YYDKDF (reference sequence). Full variable domain (outside the CDR3, taken from reference TRBV15 and TRBJ1-2): DAMVIQNPRYQVTQFGKPVTLSCSQTLNHNVMYWYQQKSSQAPKLLFHYYDKDFNNEADTPDNFQSRRPNTSFCFLDIRSPGLGDTAMYLCATSRDGTASSVGGYTFGSGTRLTVV.

The V gene is TRBV29-1, the J gene TRBJ2-2, with TRBD1 identical over 8 bases. V lost 6 bases, J lost 4 bases, and 7 bases stayed unmatched. CDR1 is SQVTM, CDR2 ANQGSEA, per germline. CDR3 length: 14 residues. CDR3 nucleotides: TGCAGCGTCAGAGCAGGGGGCGGCACCGGGGAGCTGTTTTTT. Encoded protein: CSVRAGGGTGELFF.